Included here is one T cell receptor (beta chain) sequence, with context. The antigen it binds to is not known. No base qualities exist here, and no much larger clone lies one base off it. The protocol used for the library was the immunoSEQ multiplex PCR assay. A mixture of 60 forward primers for TCR Vbeta segments and 13 reverse primers for TCR Jbeta segments was used in the multiplex PCR. The CDR3 region of rearranged TCR beta genes was amplified from genomic DNA by a multiplex PCR assay. The Illumina HiSeq System was used to sequence the amplified TCR beta libraries as 87-base-pair reads. The study's processing was this. Across the 670 or so repertoires, a later analysis counted 75 million to 90 million unique TCR beta chains, some 11 million of which were shared by at least two donors. A nearest-neighbor algorithm error-corrected the raw reads and collapsed the reads into unique sequences, merging closely related sequences to remove PCR and sequencing errors. V, D and J gene segments were assigned by aligning CDR3 sequences to IMGT reference sequences. Each retained sequence needed at least a six-nucleotide match to both a V gene segment and a J gene segment. Rearrangements were called productive when the CDR3 lacked stop codons and stayed in frame with V and J; all others were non-productive. CDR3 was defined according to IMGT convention as the region running from the second conserved V-encoded cysteine to the conserved J-encoded phenylalanine. In an earlier analysis of around 570 of the donors, sequences lacking an unambiguous match to a single V gene segment were excluded. An earlier analysis of 500 to 600 of the donors classified V segments as functional when productive rearrangements were above 56.7% and as segregating when the standard deviation between donors was above 5%. A statistical classification framework was developed to diagnose cytomegalovirus status using the catalog of TCR beta chain sequences. In a later analysis, V and J genes were assigned by comparing TCR nucleotide sequences against IMGT/GENE-DB human TR gene sequences. In a later analysis, CDR3 sequences and most-parsimonious VDJ recombination scenarios were assigned using the TCRdist pipeline. In a later analysis, each TCR beta chain was defined by its CDR3 amino acid sequence together with its V-gene family, and reads without a unique V-gene family were excluded. To address suspected cross-contamination and a sequencing artifact, a later analysis removed roughly 580 highly shared, low-generation-probability nucleotide sequences. In a later analysis, a clonal expansion index for each public chain was calculated from normalized within-repertoire ranks of inferred template counts. In a later analysis, generation probabilities were computed with a VDJ recombination model fitted to out-of-frame rearrangements, and the resulting probabilities were checked against IGoR. A later analysis scored TCR-TCR, TCR-HLA and TCR-CMV co-occurrence with hypergeometric tests, applying a repertoire-size bias correction to TCR pairs. A later analysis estimated false discovery rates by permuting HLA or CMV assignments 20 times. In a later analysis, co-occurring TCRs were grouped using DBSCAN, and TCRdist sequence similarity was added for clustering within HLA-allele-positive subsets. Repertoires with fewer than 30,000 or more than 120,000 public chains were left out of co-occurrence clustering, as were about five repertoires with anomalous nucleotide sharing. TCRdb took over this immuneACCESS table, retaining in-frame rearrangements with V and J assigned. Such tables are incomplete; in checked studies, under half of the missing clones stem from an unresolved V gene, and the remainder is unexplained. V and J calls and clone size are copied from that table; D and trimming were computed from the DNA. In all, the sample holds about 65,000 clones, and approximately 80% of those were seen once. The top ten clonotypes cover 2.5% to 3.5% of the sample.

Trimming takes 0 bases from V and 4 bases from J, and the germline ends sit 12 bases apart. The CDR3, cysteine through phenylalanine, is 16 amino acids long. Just the 48-base CDR3 DNA is kept, in frame starting at base 1. Looking up the germline V gene yields CDR1 MGHRA and CDR2 YSYEKL. The cohort was made up of around 720 healthy bone marrow donors. All cohort members were sampled while nominally healthy, although unrecorded immune exposures were likely present. The donor was CMV seropositive and belonged to the group of around 300 seropositive cohort members. A peripheral blood sample was provided by each donor, and peripheral blood mononuclear cells were used for TCR beta sequencing. Genomic DNA was extracted from the blood cell samples with the Qiagen DNeasy Blood Extraction Kit. The sample is drawn from a study of cytomegalovirus exposure and HLA in healthy donors (dated by TCRdb to about 2017). Regarding the research as a whole: According to an earlier analysis of 550 to 750 of the donors, 200 million or so T cells yielded 117 million unique TCR beta sequences and around 300 Gb of sequence data. Approximately 310 gigabases of sequencing data and approximately 93 million unique TCR sequences were included in an early release covering roughly 700 HLA-typed donors. Of the roughly 390 genotyped donors, approximately 80% fell in the genetic ancestry cluster associated with self-reported Caucasian donors. The study was designed to test whether signatures of past pathogen exposure could be identified by cataloging public T cell receptors. The study profiled the T cell repertoires of 550 to 700 subjects by immunosequencing and related them to cytomegalovirus serostatus. In addition to the first cohort of around 670 subjects, a separate validation cohort of under 150 different subjects was used. To predict cytomegalovirus infection status, the study brought together high-throughput TCR immunosequencing, statistical association of individual TCRs with disease status, and machine learning. A later analysis re-analyzed previously published TCR beta repertoires from about 730 donors and added high-resolution HLA genotyping to study TCR occurrence patterns. The later analysis used no new phenotypic data to find candidate immune exposures, relying instead on TCR beta sequences and their occurrence across donors. An earlier analysis of about 600 of the donors used high-throughput TCR beta sequencing to judge whether each TCR beta V gene segment behaved as functional or pseudogenic. Donor age, sex, ethnicity and CMV serostatus were compiled alongside the repertoire data. A later genetic analysis took genome-wide SNP genotypes for about 55% of the 666 donors and used that subset as a discovery cohort. Every repertoire in the discovery cohort had been generated on one and the same sequencing platform. HLA typing covered class I and class II loci at four-digit resolution. Typing coverage differed by locus: A, B, C, DRB1 and DQB1 were typed in about 620-630 donors, DQA1 in 500 to 550, DPA1 in approximately 610, and DPB1 in roughly 450. Four or five DR-DQ haplotypes were handled as single units for association and clustering because linkage in the cohort was strong. On average, approximately 250,000 unique TCR beta nucleotide sequences were sequenced per donor among 398 genotyped donors of the cohort, with roughly 18% of those sequences being non-productive.

Paper-wide results and their limitations: A group of highly shared sequence variants was considered likely to be a technical artifact of the sequencing pipeline. Only TCR beta chains were sequenced in this cohort, and the absence of alpha or paired-chain data limited detectable features. In a later analysis, most CMV-associated TCR beta chains were found to appear HLA-restricted, with HLA associations seemingly driven largely by CMV exposure. Roughly uniform sequencing depth across donors was assumed in presence/absence analyses, although this assumption may not hold. In vitro tests confirmed that a few of the cytomegalovirus-associated TCR beta chains recognize cytomegalovirus antigens. Several of the top co-occurrence clusters appeared to be linked to parvovirus B19, influenza, CMV and Epstein-Barr virus, according to a later analysis. The classifier was reported to diagnose cytomegalovirus status with high specificity and sensitivity in both the original and validation cohorts. In an earlier analysis of some 500 of the donors, most TCR beta V segments were observed in productive rearrangements about 87% or about 30% of the time, broadly matching IMGT annotations. Specific HLA alleles were associated with over 15,000 TCR beta sequences at a false discovery rate of 0.05 in a later analysis. The 87-base-pair reads could not distinguish some IMGT-functional V segments, including TRBV6-2 and TRBV6-3, so those segments were excluded. The study listed 164 TCR beta chains as associated with cytomegalovirus. HLA typing was unavailable for some donors at each locus, so association tests used only the typed subset. A further reported finding was that TCR beta sequences accurately predicted the HLA-A and HLA-B alleles for most subjects in the first cohort. In a later analysis, HLA-associated TCR beta chains showed more clonal expansion and lower generation probabilities than non-associated chains that were equally common. Linkage disequilibrium might explain the correlated functional status among segregating V segments, but an unknown experimental factor could not be ruled out. While some public TCRs were present in many individuals, most TCR sequences turned up only very rarely across donors. A later genetic analysis reported fewer N-insertions in productive TCRs among donors in an Asian-associated ancestry cluster than the approximately 670-donor mean. The authors suggested that the approach could potentially be generalized to other disease states and immunological phenotypes. According to a later analysis, TCR association rates differed among HLA loci, with DRB1 alleles showing the most associated TCRs and HLA-C alleles showing the fewest. Seventeen rarely observed V segments, including chromosome 9 orphons, were excluded from the earlier analysis of a few hundred of the donors because counts were too low. When HLA alleles, especially DR and DQ, strongly co-occurred, TCR associations were difficult to assign to individual alleles. The only immune exposure information available for the cohort was CMV serostatus. In a later genetic analysis, a missense DCLRE1C variant was associated with V-gene and J-gene trimming of TCR beta chains, and the association was replicated in an independent cohort.

Sequenced: PBMCs. The TCR originated in a girl aged 10-17 years in good health and CMV-seropositive. The chain links TRBV4-1 with TRBJ2-2; TRBD1 is a weak D gene call, 6 bases matching. The CDR3 has the sequence CASSQDRGGGTGELFF. The DNA sequence follows: TGCGCCAGCAGCCAAGACAGGGGCGGCGGCACCGGGGAGCTGTTTTTT.